One T cell receptor (beta chain) is described in this entry. No antigen is known for it. An end of the junction does not agree with germline; a read error may underlie this. The data derive from a study of blood T cells in healthy people across ages. General study points: Unsorted PBMC material precluded a definitive naive versus antigen-experienced comparison. Older age coincided with a roughly linear decline in TCR beta diversity per million T cells.

For the second PCR, which ran for 7 to 11 cycles, a sample-barcoded 5' primer and a J-beta primer mix were used. Every cDNA molecule bore a tag from a template-switch adaptor containing 12 random nucleotides. TCRdb re-derived calls from the 5' RACE reads in MiXCR, one entry per CDR3 protein. Here the sample spans just over 800,000 distinct CDR3 sequences, about 59% being singletons. Sequencing was carried out using blood. The sequence was obtained from a man aged 25-45 years in good health.

As DNA, the CDR3 is TGTGCCAGTAGTAGGGGGGTCAACGTCCTGACTTTC. Its translation: CASSRGVNVLTF. The genes are TRBV19 and TRBJ2-6; the D gene is possibly TRBD2 (6 bases). From germline, CDR1 is LNHDA and CDR2 SQIVND (reference sequence). The CDR3 is 12 residues long.